This T cell receptor beta chain was profiled in a study of CD4 T cells in relation to SARS-CoV-2 and coronaviruses. Study-level information: After roughly ten days of antigen culture, PBMC TCR beta CDR3s were sequenced. Controls used an HIV-1 Nef peptide pool or no peptide.

The germline CDR1 and CDR2 sequences are MNHEY and SVGAGI. The CDR3 loop spans 16 amino acids. The junction had 8 bases not matched to a gene; V was cut back by 4 bases and J by 6 bases. This clone was seen a handful of times. The antigen remains unidentified. The table came from immunoSEQ multiplex PCR; TCRdb's copy has only in-frame clones and leaves some out. The sample has roughly 18,000 clones, 70% to 85% seen once. The unexposed donors gave CD4+ T cells in 2011-2018, prior to COVID-19. Isolation of CD4+ T cells took place after about 10 days in culture. Cells permitting, SARS-CoV-2 S/N and four cold-coronavirus spikes were tested on unexposed-donor CD4+ T cells.

The sample comprised CD4+ T cells from PBMCs, cultured in vitro. V and J are TRBV6-5 and TRBJ2-2; 10 bases line up with TRBD1. This TCR was recovered from a human donor in good health. The CDR3 DNA reads as TGTGCCAGCAGTTGGTCGCTTGGACAGGGGGCCGGGGAGCTGTTTTTT. As protein: CASSWSLGQGAGELFF.